This TCR beta chain originates from a study of cytomegalovirus exposure and HLA in healthy donors. The PCR had 60 Vbeta and 13 Jbeta primers. Clones were sequenced by immunoSEQ multiplex PCR, and TCRdb holds only the in-frame ones, with some missing. The sample includes 150,000 to 170,000 clones, about 76% of them seen just once. CDR1 ENHRY and CDR2 SYGVKD come from the germline V gene. Trimming took 9 bases from V and 5 from J; bases not matched to a gene: 1. CDR3 size: 13 residues. This sequence originates from a man under 40 in good health and CMV-seropositive. The chain joins TRBV10-3 to TRBJ2-1, with 13 bases aligning to TRBD2. Sequenced input: PBMCs. The CDR3 loop reads CAIGTSGDNEQFF. The CDR3 nucleotides read TGTGCCATAGGGACTAGCGGGGACAATGAGCAGTTCTTC.